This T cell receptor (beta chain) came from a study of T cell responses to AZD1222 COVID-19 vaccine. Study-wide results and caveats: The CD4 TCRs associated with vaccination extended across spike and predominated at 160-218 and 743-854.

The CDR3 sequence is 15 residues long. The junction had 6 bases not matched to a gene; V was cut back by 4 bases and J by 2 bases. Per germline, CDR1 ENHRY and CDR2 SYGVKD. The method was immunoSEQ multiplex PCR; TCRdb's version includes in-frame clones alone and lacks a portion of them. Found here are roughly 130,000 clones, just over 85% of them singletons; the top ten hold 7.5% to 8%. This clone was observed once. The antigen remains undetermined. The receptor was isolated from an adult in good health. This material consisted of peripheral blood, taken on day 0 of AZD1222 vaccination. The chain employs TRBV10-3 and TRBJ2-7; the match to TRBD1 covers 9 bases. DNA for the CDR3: TGTGCCATCAGTGGGGGACAGGGCATTCCCTACGAGCAGTACTTC. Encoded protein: CAISGGQGIPYEQYF.